This TCR beta chain is drawn from a study of T cells in Graves' hyperthyroidism and ophthalmopathy. This clonotype was found many times. Trimming at V came to 6 bases and at J to 9 bases, leaving 10 bases not matched to a gene. The CDR3 length is 15 residues. Amplification of TCR beta CDR3 regions was performed using RNA transcripts as template. Researchers ran a first-round RT-PCR on the TCR CDR3 using the HTBI primer set. TCRdb used MiXCR to reprocess the multiplex PCR reads, holding one entry per CDR3 protein. The repertoire holds hundreds of thousands of distinct CDR3 sequences, with roughly 15% as singletons.

The J gene is TRBJ2-1, the V gene TRBV12-3 or TRBV12-4; TRBD2 agrees at 11 bases. Input material: blood. This receptor was identified in a young woman with Graves' hyperthyroidism. As DNA, the CDR3 is TGTGCCAGCAGGATTAGCGGGAGGGGGGGGAGTGAGCAGTTCTTC. Translation: CASRISGRGGSEQFF.